The 9 T cell receptor beta chains listed next were all sequenced from one sample in a study of T cell responses to AZD1222 COVID-19 vaccine. The method was immunoSEQ multiplex PCR; TCRdb's version includes in-frame clones alone and lacks a portion of them. The table shows 110,000 to 150,000 clones, with roughly nine tenths occurring only once. Sequencing used peripheral blood, obtained on day 0 of AZD1222 vaccination. The receptors here all came from an adult in good health.

This chain uses TRBV10-3 with TRBJ1-2; TRBD1 is a possible D gene (6 bases). The length of the CDR3 is 13 residues. With 5 bases removed from V and 2 bases from J, the gap between germline ends came to 9 bases. CDR1 is ENHRY, CDR2 SYGVKD, per germline. The chain's CDR3 is CAISRDTNYGYTF. The CDR3 region has the DNA TGTGCCATCAGTCGGGACACGAACTATGGCTACACCTTC.

The rearrangement uses TRBV5-6 and TRBJ2-4; TRBD2 might be the D (6 bases). V was trimmed by 2 bases and J by 0 bases, leaving 21 bases between them. The CDR3 is 19 residues long. Germline CDR1 is SGHDT and CDR2 is YYEEEE. This chain's CDR3 is CASSLPLTLAALAKNIQYF. CDR3 coding DNA: TGTGCCAGCAGCTTACCCCTGACTTTAGCGGCTCTAGCCAAAAACATTCAGTACTTC.

The chain employs TRBV6-5 and TRBJ1-2; tentative D call: TRBD1 (6 bases). CDR1 and CDR2 (germline): MNHEY, SVGAGI. The CDR3 runs to 13 residues. V dropped 2 bases and J dropped 7 bases, with 11 bases sitting between them. The CDR3 is CASSYEQGSGYTF. The CDR3 DNA sequence: TGTGCCAGCAGTTACGAACAGGGAAGTGGCTACACCTTC.

V is TRBV12-3 or TRBV12-4 and J is TRBJ2-1; the D is unclear. V gave up 3 bases and J gave up 9 bases, with 6 bases separating them. This CDR3 spans 11 amino acids. CDR3 loop: CASSFWGEQFF. CDR3 bases: TGTGCCAGCAGTTTTTGGGGTGAGCAGTTCTTC.

The chain combines TRBV28 with TRBJ1-6; 9 bases agree with TRBD1. V shed 5 bases, J shed 6 bases, and the junction held 5 bases outside the gene matches. Per germline, CDR1 MDHEN and CDR2 SYDVKM. The CDR3 sequence is 15 residues long. The CDR3 protein is CASSGDRVGNSPLHF. The CDR3 bases are TGTGCCAGCAGTGGGGACAGGGTTGGTAATTCACCCCTCCACTTT.

The chain employs TRBV27 and TRBJ1-2, with TRBD1 matching 8 bases. Per germline, CDR1 MNHEY and CDR2 SMNVEV (reference sequence). The ends lost 6 bases at V and 5 bases at J; junction bases unmatched: 17. This CDR3 is built from 17 residues. In DNA form, the CDR3 reads TGTGCCAGCAGGCATGGGTTGGGGACAGGACCATTTTATGGCTACACCTTC. Translating gives CASRHGLGTGPFYGYTF.

V usage is TRBV21-1 and J usage is TRBJ2-7; the table assigns TRBD1, which was not confirmed against the DNA. TRBV21-1 is an annotated pseudogene. The CDR3 extends over 13 amino acids. The CDR3 reads CASSNQGTYEQYF. In DNA form, the CDR3 reads TGTGCCAGCAGCAATCAGGGGACCTACGAGCAGTACTTC.

This chain uses TRBV30 with TRBJ2-1, with D maybe TRBD2 (6 bases). Germline V gene sequence: CDR1 GTSNPN, CDR2 SVGIG (reference sequence). The CDR3 consists of 14 residues. Trimming took off 5 bases at V and 0 bases at J, with 11 bases between the two ends. The DNA of the CDR3 is TGTGCCTGGGAGGCCGGGAGCTCCTACAATGAGCAGTTCTTC. Translated: CAWEAGSSYNEQFF.

The table lists this clone with a few counts. This chain joins TRBV18 and TRBJ1-5, with D perhaps matching TRBD1 (6 bases). The germline V and J ends were trimmed by 2 bases and 6 bases, with 8 bases remaining between them. CDR3 length: 13 amino acids. Germline V lookup: CDR1 KGHSH, CDR2 LQKENI. The CDR3 loop is CASSPTGAQPQHF. The DNA of the CDR3 is TGTGCCAGCTCACCAACGGGGGCTCAGCCCCAGCATTTT.